The 15 T cell receptor beta chains reported below all come from one sample, sequenced in a study of regulatory T cells in long-lasting Graves disease. Time point given: persistent/refractory GD, antithyroid drugs over 5 years with positive TRAb. Preparation of the TCR library used RNA extracted from PBMCs. Arm-PCR of CDR3 regions with iRepertoire HTBI primers generated TCR beta libraries. Each CDR3 protein gets one entry after TCRdb re-called the multiplex PCR reads with MiXCR. The data contain about 460,000 distinct CDR3 sequences, approximately 22% of them singletons. This sample comprised peripheral blood mononuclear cells (PBMCs), obtained when the disease was refractory, from a patient treated with antithyroid drugs. These receptors were taken from a female donor with Graves disease.

This clonotype was seen ten or more times. V gene TRBV2 combines with J gene TRBJ2-2, with D uncertain. The V and J ends lost 6 bases and 6 bases respectively, with 11 bases between them. Germline values: CDR1 SNHLY, CDR2 FYNNEI. The CDR3 extends over 13 amino acids. The CDR3 DNA is TGTGCCAGCAGCCCGAGTGGGCCCGGGGAGCTGTTTTTT. Protein product: CASSPSGPGELFF. Together with reference TRBV2 and TRBJ2-2, the CDR3 gives the full variable domain: EPEVTQTPSHQVTQMGQEVILRCVPISNHLYFYWYRQILGQKVEFLVSFYNNEISEKSEIFDDQFSVERPDGSNFTLKIRSTKLEDSAMYFCASSPSGPGELFFGEGSRLTVL.

J is TRBJ2-7 and V is TRBV12-3 or TRBV12-4; 9 positions match TRBD1. Germline trimming cut 6 bases from V and 6 bases from J; bases unmatched to any gene: 6. The CDR3 covers 13 residues. The CDR3 nucleotides read TGTGCCAGCAGCCCCGGGACAGGGAGCGAGCAGTACTTC. Amino acid sequence: CASSPGTGSEQYF.

The rearrangement links TRBV11-3 to TRBJ2-3; 7 nucleotides line up with TRBD1. V lost 5 bases to trimming and J lost 3 bases; unmatched junction nucleotides: 8. The CDR3 consists of 15 residues. Germline CDR1 reads SGHNT; CDR2 reads YENEEA. CDR3 nucleotide sequence: TGTGCCAGCAGCCCCCCGGGACAGAGGACAGATACGCAGTATTTT. Protein: CASSPPGQRTDTQYF.

This chain connects TRBV25-1 to TRBJ2-7, with D possibly being TRBD1 or TRBD2 (5 bases each). CDR1 is MGHDK and CDR2 is SYGVNS in the germline V gene. Trimming stripped 3 bases from V and 2 bases from J, with 14 bases between. The CDR3 is 15 amino acids. DNA of the CDR3: TGTGCCAGCAGTGACCCCGGGACGGAAACCTACGAGCAGTACTTC. Amino acids: CASSDPGTETYEQYF.

This CDR3 reads CATGEHQPQHF. In nucleotides, the CDR3 is TGTGCCACAGGGGAACATCAGCCCCAGCATTTT. This chain uses TRBV19 with TRBJ1-5; a possible D gene is TRBD1 (6 bases). This CDR3 comprises 11 residues. Trimming removed 10 bases at V and 5 bases at J, with 9 bases between. The V gene's germline CDR1 is LNHDA and CDR2 SQIVND (reference sequence). Complete variable domain (other parts from reference TRBV19 and TRBJ1-5): DGGITQSPKYLFRKEGQNVTLSCEQNLNHDAMYWYRQDPGQGLRLIYYSQIVNDFQKGDIAEGYSVSREKKESFPLTVTSAQKNPTAFYLCATGEHQPQHFGDGTRLSIL.

The gene calls are TRBV6-1 and TRBJ2-1, with 10 bases that match TRBD2. The V segment lost 10 bases and the J segment 13 bases; nucleotides outside the gene matches: 10. The CDR3 sequence is 12 residues long. Looked up from germline, CDR1 is MNHNS and CDR2 is SASEGT. The DNA of the CDR3 is TGTGCCACCCTAGCGGGGGACCTTGTACAGTTCTTC. This codes for CATLAGDLVQFF.

This clonotype was detected only a few times. This sequence joins TRBV4-3 and TRBJ2-5; a weak D match, TRBD2 (6 bases). The CDR3 contains 16 residues. Germline CDR1 is LGHNA and CDR2 is YSLEER. V lost 1 base, J lost 1 base, and 13 bases lay in between. The CDR3 protein is CASSQAYGGAQETQYF. In nucleotides, the CDR3 is TGCGCCAGCAGCCAAGCCTATGGCGGGGCCCAAGAGACCCAGTACTTC.

The chain links TRBV19 to TRBJ2-3, with D possibly being TRBD2 (5 bases). Germline-derived CDR1 and CDR2 are LNHDA and SQIVND (reference sequence). V was pared by 8 bases and J by 2 bases, with 17 bases between. The CDR3 totals 15 residues. The CDR3 here is CASALADFSTDTQYF. In DNA, the CDR3 is TGTGCCAGTGCCCTAGCCGACTTCTCCACAGATACGCAGTATTTT.

The genes are TRBV6-2 or TRBV6-3 and TRBJ1-1, with D possibly being TRBD1 (5 bases). The CDR3 is 15 amino acids. V was shortened by 4 bases and J by 3 bases, with 15 bases between the two germline ends. Germline CDR1 reads MNHEY; CDR2 reads SVGEGT. CDR3 amino acids: CASSFEMDKYTEAFF. The CDR3 DNA reads TGTGCCAGCAGTTTCGAAATGGACAAGTACACTGAAGCTTTCTTT.

This clonotype has only a few counts. The chain joins TRBV5-1 to TRBJ2-7; tentative D call: TRBD2 (5 bases). The V and J ends lost 5 bases and 5 bases respectively, with 14 bases between them. This CDR3 region has 13 residues. From germline, CDR1 is SGHRS and CDR2 YFSETQ. The CDR3: CASRDLRGNEQYF. CDR3 coding DNA: TGCGCCAGCAGAGACCTACGGGGAAACGAGCAGTACTTC.

This clonotype was detected many times. The chain's CDR3 is CASNLGWGEQYF. CDR3 coding DNA: TGTGCCAGCAACCTCGGGTGGGGCGAGCAGTACTTC. The V call is TRBV12-3 or TRBV12-4, the J call TRBJ2-7; D ambiguous. Deletions cut 7 bases from V and 6 bases from J, with 13 bases between. CDR3 length: 12 residues.

This clonotype has a handful of counts. The chain links TRBV20-1 to TRBJ1-5; D is undetermined. Trimming shortened V by 2 bases and J by 1 base, and 18 bases separated the two germline ends. Germline V gene lookup returns CDR1 DFQATT and CDR2 SNEGSKA (reference sequence). This CDR3 has 17 residues. The CDR3 DNA reads TGCAGTGCTAGACCGCAATCGTGGACGATGAGCAATCAGCCCCAGCATTTT. Residues: CSARPQSWTMSNQPQHF.

This clonotype was picked up many times. The chain is built from TRBV12-3 or TRBV12-4 and TRBJ1-6, with 8 bases fitting TRBD1. Trimming removed 5 bases from V and 8 bases from J; junction bases left unmatched: 8. This CDR3 is 15 amino acids long. The CDR3 DNA follows: TGTGCCAGCAGTCCTGGAAACAGGGGGGATTCACCCCTCCACTTT. Translated, it gives CASSPGNRGDSPLHF.

This clonotype came up many times. J is TRBJ2-5 and V is TRBV9; a possible D gene is TRBD1 (5 bases). Germline V gene lookup returns CDR1 SGDLS and CDR2 YYNGEE. With 0 bases removed from V and 5 bases from J, the gap between germline ends came to 14 bases. CDR3 length: 15 amino acids. The CDR3 protein is CASSVVAGLGETQYF. For the CDR3, the DNA is TGTGCCAGCAGCGTAGTCGCAGGGCTCGGGGAGACCCAGTACTTC.

This clonotype was seen at least ten times. The V and J genes are TRBV15 and TRBJ2-5, with 15 bases identical to TRBD2. The germline gives CDR1 LNHNV, CDR2 YYDKDF (reference sequence). This CDR3 is 15 amino acids long. V trimming: 10 bases; J trimming: 1 base; junction bases outside the gene matches: 4. CDR3 sequence (DNA): TGTGCCAGGACTAGCGGGGGGGCATGCCAAGAGACCCAGTACTTC. Its translation: CARTSGGACQETQYF.